The clone carrying this T cell receptor (beta chain) was counted at least ten times. This entry belongs to a study of neurological immune-mediated disorders. The CDR3 contains 14 residues. With 4 bases removed from V and 5 bases from J, the gap between germline ends came to 13 bases. Germline V gene lookup returns CDR1 SGHDN and CDR2 FVKESK. A single run covered 15-18 subjects with over 180 million TCR-beta sequences. TCRdb analysed the 5' RACE reads with MiXCR anew, one entry per CDR3 protein. The sample yields 15,000 to 20,000 distinct CDR3 sequences, about 10% seen once. This sequence joins TRBV14 and TRBJ2-3; no definite D call. The sample consisted of CD8+ T cells from blood. This TCR was recovered from a woman between 45 and 60 years old in good health. CDR3 protein: CASSRGTLGDTQYF. Written as DNA, the CDR3 is TGTGCCAGCAGCCGAGGCACTCTTGGAGATACGCAGTATTTT. Full variable domain (rest looked up from reference TRBV14 and TRBJ2-3): EAGVTQFPSHSVIEKGQTVTLRCDPISGHDNLYWYRRVMGKEIKFLLHFVKESKQDESGMPNNRFLAERTGGTYSTLKVQPAELEDSGVYFCASSRGTLGDTQYFGPGTRLTVL.